These T cell receptor beta chains were read from a single sample in a study of T cell responses to AZD1222 COVID-19 vaccine. The assay was immunoSEQ multiplex PCR, and TCRdb's table has in-frame clones only and misses some. The sample yields roughly 76,000 clones, more than 70% seen once. The sequencing here drew on peripheral blood, taken on day 0 of AZD1222 vaccination. The receptors originated from an adult in good health. Both conserved end residues are part of each CDR3. The D gene is left open where the match is weak. A clone size is listed for some rows: how often the clone was seen (once, few, many), or a class if it is expanded.

d_call j_call clone_size v_call cdr3_length cdr3_nt cdr3_aa
. TRBJ2-1 . TRBV18 13 TGTGCCAGCTCACCATTAGGGGATACTGAGCAGTTCTTC CASSPLGDTEQFF
. TRBJ1-2 . TRBV28 14 TGTGCCAGCAGTCCCATAAACCCCAACTATGGCTACACCTTC CASSPINPNYGYTF
. TRBJ1-2 . TRBV5-8 13 TGTGCCAGCTGGGTGGACCCCCTTCGTGGCTACACCTTC CASWVDPLRGYTF
. TRBJ1-5 . TRBV18 16 TGTGCCAGCTCACCAGGTTTGGGGTACCTGAATCAGCCCCAGCATTTT CASSPGLGYLNQPQHF
. TRBJ1-6 once TRBV27 14 TGTGCCAGCACTAAATCGGAGGGTAATTCACCCCTCCACTTT CASTKSEGNSPLHF
. TRBJ1-2 . TRBV6-5 15 TGTGCCAGCAGTTACTCGTTCAGATCAGCCTATGGCTACACCTTC CASSYSFRSAYGYTF
TRBD2 TRBJ2-1 . TRBV5-4 17 TGTGCCAGCAGCAGAGAAGGACTAGCGGTCCCCTACAATGAGCAGTTCTTC CASSREGLAVPYNEQFF
. TRBJ1-1 . TRBV6-5 12 TGTGCCAGCAGTCGAGGGGGGGCTGAAGCTTTCTTT CASSRGGAEAFF
. TRBJ1-1 . TRBV28 16 TGTGCCAGCAGTTCCCGGGCCGCGGGAGTGTACACTGAAGCTTTCTTT CASSSRAAGVYTEAFF
TRBD2 TRBJ2-1 . TRBV7-9 14 TGTGCCAGCAGCTTGTTAGCGGGGGACAATGAGCAGTTCTTC CASSLLAGDNEQFF
. TRBJ1-4 . TRBV30 14 TGTGCCTGGAGTGTCGGACGGACGCGGGGAAAACTGTTTTTT CAWSVGRTRGKLFF
TRBD2 TRBJ2-3 . TRBV19 15 TGTGCCAGTAGTATAGTGTCTAGCGGGGCAGATACGCAGTATTTT CASSIVSSGADTQYF
TRBD1 TRBJ2-7 . TRBV6-5 15 TGTGCCAGCAGCACCACCGGGACAGGGAGGCACGAGCAGTACTTC CASSTTGTGRHEQYF
. TRBJ1-2 . TRBV28 14 TGTGCCAGCAGTACCGAACCTTCCAGCTATGGCTACACCTTC CASSTEPSSYGYTF
TRBD2 TRBJ2-7 . TRBV14 18 TGTGCCAGCAGCCAACACCCCACCGGACTAGCGGGAGGATACGAGCAGTACTTC CASSQHPTGLAGGYEQYF
. TRBJ2-2 . TRBV18 17 TGTGCCAGCTCACGCTTCGTTAGGCGGACGAACACCGGGGAGCTGTTTTTT CASSRFVRRTNTGELFF
TRBD1 TRBJ1-4 . TRBV7-9 15 TGTGCCAGCAGCACGGGGGACAGGGCTCGTGAAAAACTGTTTTTT CASSTGDRAREKLFF
. TRBJ2-3 . TRBV6-5 13 TGTGCCGGACACCTAGCCATAACAGATACGCAGTATTTT CAGHLAITDTQYF
TRBD1 TRBJ2-5 . TRBV28 16 TGTGCCAGCAGTCCCCCCGCCCGGGACAGGGAGGAGACCCAGTACTTC CASSPPARDREETQYF
. TRBJ1-3 . TRBV18 12 TGTGCCAGCTCACCATCAGGAAACACCATATATTTT CASSPSGNTIYF
. TRBJ1-6 . TRBV7-2 13 TGTGCCAGCACCGAACGACCCAATTCACCCCTCCACTTT CASTERPNSPLHF
TRBD2 TRBJ2-5 . TRBV12-3/TRBV12-4 12 TGTGCCAGCAGTTTAGAGGGACTACCTTTACACTTC CASSLEGLPLHF
. TRBJ2-2 once TRBV5-1 15 TGCGCCAGCAGCTTGGGTCCGGGGACCTCCGGGGAGCTGTTTTTT CASSLGPGTSGELFF
. TRBJ1-4 . TRBV5-1 15 TGCGCCAGCACCCCGGGGAGGGATTCCTATGAAAAACTGTTTTTT CASTPGRDSYEKLFF
. TRBJ2-1 few TRBV29-1 11 TGCAGCGGGGCCGACTGGAGTGAGCAGTTCTTC CSGADWSEQFF
TRBD2 TRBJ2-2 . TRBV2 15 TGTGCCACCACTCGGACTAGCGTAGACACCGGGGAGCTGTTTTTT CATTRTSVDTGELFF
TRBD2 TRBJ2-1 . TRBV7-3 14 TGTGCCAGCAGCCCAGGGACTAGCGGAGGTGAGCAGTTCTTC CASSPGTSGGEQFF
TRBD2 TRBJ2-3 . TRBV11-2 16 TGTGCCAGCAGCTTAGAGAGGACTAGCGGGGGCTATACGCAGTATTTT CASSLERTSGGYTQYF
TRBD2 TRBJ2-5 . TRBV5-8 17 TGTGCCAGCAGCTTTTATGGCGGGGGTGCCGGAGGAGAGACCCAGTACTTC CASSFYGGGAGGETQYF